Listed here are 18 T cell receptor beta chains from one sample, sequenced in a study of CD8 T cells in ankylosing spondylitis (dated by TCRdb to about 2017). Libraries were made using 5' RACE. The run used an Illumina HiSeq 2500. TCRdb trimmed the raw reads at Q25, called clones with MiXCR and kept productive beta chains. Records with the same CDR3 protein are collapsed into one entry carrying the most frequent genes and DNA. This sample has 180,000 or so distinct CDR3 sequences in its table, and around 10% of those were observed once. Around 29% of the sample lies in the top ten. Sequencing input: blood, either unsorted or a sorted T cell fraction (not recorded which). The receptors here all came from a male donor with ankylosing spondylitis or in good health (not recorded which).

The chain employs TRBV10-3 and TRBJ2-5; no clear D. This CDR3 region has 15 residues. CDR1 and CDR2 from the germline V gene are ENHRY and SYGVKD. Trimming took 6 bases from V and 2 from J, leaving 16 bases between them. CDR3 bases: TGTGCCATCAGCAGGACGGACGTCGAGCAAGAGACCCAGTACTTC. The encoded protein is CAISRTDVEQETQYF.

This clonotype was detected a few times. The junction and the germline gene differ at one end; a read error may be behind it. The gene calls are TRBV29-1 and TRBJ2-2; TRBD1 matches 10 bases. The CDR3 length is 14 residues. The germline gives CDR1 SQVTM, CDR2 ANQGSEA. The CDR3 DNA is TGCAGCGCCTCTAGGACAGGGGGTACCGGGGTGCTGTTTTTT. Its protein product is CSASRTGGTGVLFF.

At least ten counts were recorded for this clonotype. The genes are TRBV27 and TRBJ2-7, with D possibly being TRBD2 (6 bases). Deletions cut 0 bases from V and 4 bases from J, with 13 bases between. CDR3 length: 15 amino acids. Germline lookup yields CDR1 MNHEY and CDR2 SMNVEV (reference sequence). The CDR3: CASSLSGTLLYEQYF. The CDR3 nucleotides are TGTGCCAGCAGTTTATCCGGGACTCTCTTATACGAGCAGTACTTC.

This clonotype was observed at least ten times. This chain joins TRBV10-3 and TRBJ1-2; 7 bases are a match to TRBD1. With 3 bases clipped from V and 0 bases from J, the junction kept 10 bases outside the gene matches. Germline V lookup: CDR1 ENHRY, CDR2 SYGVKD. The CDR3 extends over 17 amino acids. DNA for the CDR3: TGTGCCATCAGTGACCGGGACAGCAACCGATCTAACTATGGCTACACCTTC. Protein product: CAISDRDSNRSNYGYTF.

The CDR3 nucleotides read TGTGCCAGCAGCCAAATGGGTCGAGGGGAGCTGTTTTTT. Protein sequence: CASSQMGRGELFF. The chain employs TRBV3-1 and TRBJ2-2, with D hard to call. The CDR3 consists of 13 residues. V was pared by 2 bases and J by 8 bases, with 9 bases between. Germline CDR1 and CDR2: LGHDT and YNNKEL (reference sequence).

This clonotype has a count of ten or more. J is TRBJ2-7 and V is TRBV5-1, with a possible D match to TRBD2 (6 bases). V lost 5 bases and J 0 bases, leaving 12 bases between the germline ends. CDR3 length equals 14 residues. Germline lookup yields CDR1 SGHRS and CDR2 YFSETQ. In DNA form, the CDR3 reads TGCGCCAGCAGTGCCGGGACTTTCTCCTACGAGCAGTACTTC. This gives the protein CASSAGTFSYEQYF.

This clonotype was detected only a few times. V gene TRBV14 combines with J gene TRBJ1-2; unclear D gene. Trimming cost V 0 bases and J 4 bases, with 12 bases left between them. The CDR3 runs 15 residues. Germline CDR1 is SGHDN and CDR2 is FVKESK. The CDR3 loop reads CASSQDHGFAYGYTF. CDR3 sequence (DNA): TGTGCCAGCAGCCAAGATCATGGCTTCGCCTATGGCTACACCTTC.

For this clonotype: Just one base apart from a much larger clone, this may be a read error. The gene calls are TRBV6-1 and TRBJ2-1; TRBD1 matches at 11 bases. Trimming took 5 bases from V and 2 from J; bases not matched to a gene: 14. This CDR3 is 19 amino acids long. The germline gives CDR1 MNHNS, CDR2 SASEGT. The CDR3 DNA is TGTGCCAGCAGTAGTGAGGACAGGGGGCCCTGGATAGCCTACAATGAGCAGTTCTTC. It yields the protein CASSSEDRGPWIAYNEQFF.

This clonotype was picked up a small number of times. The rearrangement uses TRBV6-2 or TRBV6-3 and TRBJ2-3, with D possibly being TRBD1 or TRBD2 (5 bases each). Deletions cut 1 base from V and 1 base from J, with 9 bases between. The CDR3 is made up of 15 amino acids. Germline V gene sequence: CDR1 MNHEY, CDR2 SVGEGT. The CDR3 sequence: CASSYLWDGTDTQYF. CDR3 sequence (DNA): TGTGCCAGCAGTTACTTATGGGACGGCACAGATACGCAGTATTTT.

This clonotype was picked up many times. The J gene is TRBJ1-5, the V gene TRBV6-1, with a possible D match to TRBD1 (5 bases). In germline, CDR1 is MNHNS, CDR2 SASEGT. Trimming stripped 6 bases from V and 0 bases from J, with 12 bases between. The CDR3 runs 15 residues. The CDR3: CASRSEGRSNQPQHF. CDR3 DNA sequence: TGTGCCAGCAGGTCAGAGGGACGTAGCAATCAGCCCCAGCATTTT.

The chain carries TRBV19 and TRBJ1-1; D call uncertain. Trimming removed 3 bases from V and 0 bases from J, with 11 bases in between. The CDR3 covers 15 residues. Germline V gives CDR1 LNHDA, CDR2 SQIVND (reference sequence). The CDR3 sequence is CASSISRLLNTEAFF. The CDR3, as DNA: TGTGCCAGTAGTATCTCGAGGTTACTGAACACTGAAGCTTTCTTT.

This clonotype was counted ten times or more. This sequence joins TRBV2 and TRBJ2-2, with D perhaps TRBD1 or TRBD2 (5 bases each). Trimming pared 6 bases from V and 4 bases from J, leaving 12 bases between. The CDR3 loop spans 14 amino acids. Germline-derived CDR1 and CDR2 are SNHLY and FYNNEI. For the CDR3, the DNA is TGTGCCAGCAGCCGGGCCGGGGCCACCGGGGAGCTGTTTTTT. Translated, it gives CASSRAGATGELFF.

A few counts support this clonotype. CDR3 DNA sequence: TGTGCCAGCAGCCGCATTGGGGCCGGGAGCACTGAAGCTTTCTTT. Residues: CASSRIGAGSTEAFF. The chain recombines TRBV5-5 with TRBJ1-1; D perhaps matches TRBD1 (5 bases). From germline, CDR1 is SGHKS and CDR2 YYEKEE (reference sequence). V shed 4 bases and J shed 4 bases, with 17 bases lying between them. The CDR3 runs to 15 residues.

This clonotype was seen many times. The gene calls are TRBV28 and TRBJ2-5; 12 positions match TRBD2. This CDR3 spans 15 amino acids. The V segment lost 5 bases and the J segment 5 bases; nucleotides outside the gene matches: 6. Germline values: CDR1 MDHEN, CDR2 SYDVKM. CDR3 amino acids: CASSPSGGAWETQYF. The DNA of the CDR3 is TGTGCCAGCAGTCCTAGCGGGGGGGCCTGGGAGACCCAGTACTTC.

In this sample, this clonotype turned up many times. This chain links TRBV5-1 with TRBJ2-7; 7 positions match TRBD1. CDR1 and CDR2 (germline): SGHRS, YFSETQ. V trimming: 4 bases; J trimming: 5 bases; junction bases outside the gene matches: 6. This CDR3 region has 13 residues. In nucleotides, the CDR3 is TGCGCCAGCAGCCAGACAGGGATCCACGAGCAGTACTTC. Translated, it gives CASSQTGIHEQYF. Full variable domain (rest looked up from reference TRBV5-1 and TRBJ2-7): KAGVTQTPRYLIKTRGQQVTLSCSPISGHRSVSWYQQTPGQGLQFLFEYFSETQRNKGNFPGRFSGRQFSNSRSEMNVSTLELGDSALYLCASSQTGIHEQYFGPGTRLTVT.

This clonotype was seen repeatedly, ten times or more. The chain combines TRBV7-8 with TRBJ2-3, with TRBD2 identical over 9 bases. The germline CDR1 and CDR2 sequences are SGHVS and FQNEAQ. The V and J ends lost 3 bases and 5 bases, in that order; junction bases with no gene match: 6. This CDR3 contains 15 residues. This CDR3 is CASSFSGGRGDTQYF. The CDR3 bases are TGTGCCAGCAGCTTTAGCGGGGGCCGGGGAGATACGCAGTATTTT. The complete variable domain, with remaining parts taken from reference TRBV7-8 and TRBJ2-3, reads GAGVSQSPRYKVAKRGQDVALRCDPISGHVSLFWYQQALGQGPEFLTYFQNEAQLDKSGLPSDRFFAERPEGSVSTLKIQRTQQEDSAVYLCASSFSGGRGDTQYFGPGTRLTVL.

This clonotype was observed a handful of times. The chain uses TRBV11-2 and TRBJ1-2; the match to TRBD1 covers 7 bases. Unmatched junction bases numbered 9, after V lost 6 bases and J lost 8 bases. CDR1 and CDR2 (germline): SGHAT, FQNNGV. The CDR3 runs to 13 residues. CDR3 DNA: TGTGCCAGCAGTACCGACAGGGATCGAGGCTACACCTTC. Translated, it gives CASSTDRDRGYTF. Together with reference TRBV11-2 and TRBJ1-2, the CDR3 gives the full variable domain: EAGVAQSPRYKIIEKRQSVAFWCNPISGHATLYWYQQILGQGPKLLIQFQNNGVVDDSQLPKDRFSAERLKGVDSTLKIQPAKLEDSAVYLCASSTDRDRGYTFGSGTRLTVV.

The chain recombines TRBV6-1 with TRBJ1-1; D call uncertain. CDR1 is MNHNS, CDR2 SASEGT, per germline. The CDR3 totals 14 residues. Trimming shortened V by 3 bases and J by 2 bases, and 10 bases separated the two germline ends. In nucleotides, the CDR3 is TGTGCCAGCAGTGATCCCCCAGTTAACACTGAAGCTTTCTTT. Protein product: CASSDPPVNTEAFF.